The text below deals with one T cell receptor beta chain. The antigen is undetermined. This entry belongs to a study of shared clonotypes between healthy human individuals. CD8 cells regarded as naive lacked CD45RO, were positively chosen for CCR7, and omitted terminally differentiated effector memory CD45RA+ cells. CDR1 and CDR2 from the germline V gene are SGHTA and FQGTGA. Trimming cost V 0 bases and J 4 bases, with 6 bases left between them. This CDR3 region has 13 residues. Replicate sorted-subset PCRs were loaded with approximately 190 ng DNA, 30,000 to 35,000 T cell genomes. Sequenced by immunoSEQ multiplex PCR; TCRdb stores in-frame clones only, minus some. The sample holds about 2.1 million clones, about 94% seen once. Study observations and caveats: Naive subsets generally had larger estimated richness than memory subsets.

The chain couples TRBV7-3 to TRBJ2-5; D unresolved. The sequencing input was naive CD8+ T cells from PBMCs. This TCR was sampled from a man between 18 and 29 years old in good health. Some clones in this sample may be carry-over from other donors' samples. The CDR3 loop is CASSLTSSETQYF. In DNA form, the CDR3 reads TGTGCCAGCAGCTTAACATCGTCAGAGACCCAGTACTTC.